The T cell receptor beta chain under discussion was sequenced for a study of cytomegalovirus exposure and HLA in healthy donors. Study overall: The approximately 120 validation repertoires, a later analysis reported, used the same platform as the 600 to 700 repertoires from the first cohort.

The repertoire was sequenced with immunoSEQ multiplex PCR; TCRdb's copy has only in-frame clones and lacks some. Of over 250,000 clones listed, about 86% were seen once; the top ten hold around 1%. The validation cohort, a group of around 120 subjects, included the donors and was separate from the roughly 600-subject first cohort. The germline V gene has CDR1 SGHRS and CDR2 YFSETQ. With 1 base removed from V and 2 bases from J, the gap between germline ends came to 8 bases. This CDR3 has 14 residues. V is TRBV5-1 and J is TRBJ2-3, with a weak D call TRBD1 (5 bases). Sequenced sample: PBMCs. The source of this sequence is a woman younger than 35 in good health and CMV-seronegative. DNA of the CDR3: TGCGCCAGCAGCTTGACAGGACCCACAGATACGCAGTATTTT. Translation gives CASSLTGPTDTQYF.